This TCR beta chain was sequenced in a study of blood T cell repertoires in COVID-19. Measured with immunoSEQ multiplex PCR; TCRdb has only the in-frame clones, and not every one. The sample records about 260,000 clones, about 87% being singletons. Germline V CDR1 and CDR2: SNHLY, FYNNEI. This CDR3 region has 12 residues. The ends lost 8 bases at V and 5 bases at J; junction bases unmatched: 3. The sample was peripheral blood. This clonotype was obtained from a human donor in a cohort sampled during active COVID-19. The chain recombines TRBV2 with TRBJ2-1, with 7 nucleotides matching TRBD2. The CDR3 loop reads CASGGVNNEQFF. CDR3 DNA sequence: TGTGCCAGCGGGGGGGTCAACAATGAGCAGTTCTTC.